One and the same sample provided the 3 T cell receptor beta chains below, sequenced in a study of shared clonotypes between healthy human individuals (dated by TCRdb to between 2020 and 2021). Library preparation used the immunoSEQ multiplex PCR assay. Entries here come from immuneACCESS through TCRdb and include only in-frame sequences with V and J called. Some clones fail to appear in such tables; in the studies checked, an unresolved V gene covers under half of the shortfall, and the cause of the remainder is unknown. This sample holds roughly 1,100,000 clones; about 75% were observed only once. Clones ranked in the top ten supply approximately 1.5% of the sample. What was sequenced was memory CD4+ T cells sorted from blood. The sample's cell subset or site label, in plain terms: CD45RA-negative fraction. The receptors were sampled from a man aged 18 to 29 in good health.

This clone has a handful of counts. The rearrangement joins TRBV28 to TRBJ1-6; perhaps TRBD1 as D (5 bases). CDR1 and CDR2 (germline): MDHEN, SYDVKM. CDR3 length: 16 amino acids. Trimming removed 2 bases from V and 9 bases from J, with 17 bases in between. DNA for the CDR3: TGTGCCAGCAGTTTACCCATTGGACCCGGGGGTTCACCCCTCCACTTT. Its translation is CASSLPIGPGGSPLHF.

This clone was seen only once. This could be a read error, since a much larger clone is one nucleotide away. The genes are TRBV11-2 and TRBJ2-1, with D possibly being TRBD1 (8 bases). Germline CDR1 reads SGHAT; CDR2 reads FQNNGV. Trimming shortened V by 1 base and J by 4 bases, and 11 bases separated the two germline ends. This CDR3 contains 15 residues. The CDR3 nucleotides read TGTGCCAGCAGCTTAGCACAGGGGGGGTACAATGAGCAGTTCTTC. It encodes CASSLAQGGYNEQFF.

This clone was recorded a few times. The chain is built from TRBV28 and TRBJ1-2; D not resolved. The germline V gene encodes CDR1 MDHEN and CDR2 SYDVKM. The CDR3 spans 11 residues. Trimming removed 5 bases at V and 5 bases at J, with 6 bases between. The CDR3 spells CASSNSYGYTF. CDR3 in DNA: TGTGCCAGCAGTAACAGTTATGGCTACACCTTC.